The 5 T cell receptor beta chains below all came from one sample that was sequenced in a study of blood T cell repertoires in COVID-19. Sequencing was performed with immunoSEQ multiplex PCR; in TCRdb, only in-frame clones are kept and a portion is missing. The sample shows 120,000 or so clones, about four fifths of them seen only once. The sample taken for sequencing was peripheral blood. The source of these receptors is a woman in her seventies with acute or convalescent COVID-19.

The chain recombines TRBV5-1 with TRBJ2-5; possibly TRBD1 for D (6 bases). Trimming took 0 bases from V and 0 from J, leaving 9 bases between them. This CDR3 contains 15 residues. Germline V gives CDR1 SGHRS, CDR2 YFSETQ. CDR3 region: CASSLGQADQETQYF. The CDR3 region has the DNA TGCGCCAGCAGCTTGGGACAGGCCGACCAAGAGACCCAGTACTTC.

This clone was seen a handful of times. This chain connects TRBV12-3 or TRBV12-4 to TRBJ1-6, with a possible D match to TRBD1 (5 bases). The CDR3 loop spans 12 amino acids. V was cut by 5 bases and J by 12 bases, with 11 bases left in between. The CDR3 DNA follows: TGTGCCAGCAGTATCGGGGGAGGACCCCTCCACTTT. Encoded protein: CASSIGGGPLHF.

V is TRBV11-2 and J is TRBJ2-7; no clear D. Germline-derived CDR1 and CDR2 are SGHAT and FQNNGV. Trimming took off 0 bases at V and 7 bases at J, with 13 bases between the two ends. This CDR3 region has 14 residues. CDR3 sequence: CASSLDLAAVEQYF. CDR3 coding DNA: TGTGCCAGCAGCTTAGATCTGGCGGCCGTAGAGCAGTACTTC. Supplemented by reference TRBV11-2 and TRBJ2-7, the full variable domain reads EAGVAQSPRYKIIEKRQSVAFWCNPISGHATLYWYQQILGQGPKLLIQFQNNGVVDDSQLPKDRFSAERLKGVDSTLKIQPAKLEDSAVYLCASSLDLAAVEQYFGPGTRLTVT.

The V and J genes are TRBV6-2 or TRBV6-3 and TRBJ2-1; 13 bases match TRBD2. The CDR3 contains 16 residues. Germline V CDR1 and CDR2: MNHEY, SVGEGT. The V segment lost 6 bases and the J segment 0 bases; nucleotides outside the gene matches: 2. The CDR3 DNA is TGTGCCAGCAGCGGACTAGCGGGGGCCTCCTACAATGAGCAGTTCTTC. It yields the protein CASSGLAGASYNEQFF.

This clone appeared a single time. The chain has TRBV19 and TRBJ2-3; a weak D match, TRBD2 (6 bases). Trimming left V 0 bases short and J 0 bases short, with 13 bases between. The CDR3 runs to 17 residues. Germline V gene lookup returns CDR1 LNHDA and CDR2 SQIVND (reference sequence). The CDR3 DNA is TGTGCCAGTAGTATAGATGCGGGACGGATTAGCACAGATACGCAGTATTTT. Amino acids: CASSIDAGRISTDTQYF.